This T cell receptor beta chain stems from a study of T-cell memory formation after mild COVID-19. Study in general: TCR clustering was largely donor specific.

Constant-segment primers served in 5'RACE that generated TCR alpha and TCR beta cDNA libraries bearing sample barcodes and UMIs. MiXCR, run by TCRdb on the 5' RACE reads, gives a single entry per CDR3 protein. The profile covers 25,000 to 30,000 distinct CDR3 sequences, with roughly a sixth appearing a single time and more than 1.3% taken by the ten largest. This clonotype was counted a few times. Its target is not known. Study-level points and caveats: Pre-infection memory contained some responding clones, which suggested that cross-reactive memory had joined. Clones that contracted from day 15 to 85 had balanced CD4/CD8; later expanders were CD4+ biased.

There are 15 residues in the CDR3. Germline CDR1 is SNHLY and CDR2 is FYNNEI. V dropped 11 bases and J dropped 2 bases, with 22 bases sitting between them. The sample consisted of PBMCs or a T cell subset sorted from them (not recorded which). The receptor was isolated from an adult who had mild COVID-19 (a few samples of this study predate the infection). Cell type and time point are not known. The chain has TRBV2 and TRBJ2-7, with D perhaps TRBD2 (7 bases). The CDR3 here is CAGAISDGGPYEQYF. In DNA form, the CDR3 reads TGTGCCGGCGCGATATCGGACGGGGGGCCCTACGAGCAGTACTTC.